In its sample, the clone carrying this TCR beta chain was seen a few times. V was pared by 2 bases and J by 5 bases, with 11 bases of the junction left unmatched. The CDR3 runs to 17 residues. Germline CDR1 reads MDHEN; CDR2 reads SYDVKM. These data belong to a study of blood T cells in healthy people across ages. Then a second PCR, running roughly 7 to 11 cycles, was carried out with a sample-barcoded 5' primer and a J-beta primer mix. From the 5' RACE reads, TCRdb called clonotypes with MiXCR, one entry per CDR3 protein. The repertoire consists of about 780,000 distinct CDR3 sequences, with roughly 24% occurring once and the leading ten covering around 3%. These records were also assigned to another study, of T cells of mothers and their children.

The sample was blood. The rearrangement uses TRBV28 and TRBJ2-3; 9 bases are shared with TRBD2. The clonotype comes from a boy younger than 18 in good health. In DNA, the CDR3 is TGTGCCAGCAGTTTAAACCAACTAGCGGGTCCCGAAGATACGCAGTATTTT. It specifies CASSLNQLAGPEDTQYF.